Listed here is a single T cell receptor (beta chain). Its specificity is unknown. The sample belongs to a study of cytomegalovirus exposure and HLA in healthy donors. Study background: About 80 million unique TCR sequences came from HLA-typed donors in an early release. General study results and limits: As confirmed in vitro, three CMV-associated chains were specific for CMV antigens.

CDR3 size: 13 residues. V lost 2 bases to trimming and J lost 5 bases, with 10 bases between them. The germline gives CDR1 SNHLY, CDR2 FYNNEI. The PCR was carried out with 60 Vbeta primers and 13 Jbeta primers. The table came from immunoSEQ multiplex PCR; TCRdb's copy has only in-frame clones and leaves some out. Here the sample spans some 120,000 clones, roughly three quarters being singletons. The genes are TRBV2 and TRBJ2-7, with D maybe TRBD1 (6 bases). Input material: PBMCs. The sequence was collected from a young man in good health and CMV-seronegative. In DNA, the CDR3 is TGTGCCAGCAGTGAATTGGCAGGGGACGAGCAGTACTTC. Amino acids: CASSELAGDEQYF.